One sample yielded the 3 T cell receptor beta chains listed below, sequenced in a study of PD-L1 blockade in urothelial cancer. The method was immunoSEQ multiplex PCR; TCRdb's version includes in-frame clones alone and lacks a portion of them. This table has some 35,000 clones, approximately 34% appearing once. This specimen was tumor tissue, taken before atezolizumab (anti-PD-L1) treatment. The source of these receptors is a man aged 55 to 70 with urothelial cancer.

This clone occurred many times. The J gene is TRBJ2-7, the V gene TRBV9, with 7 bases fitting TRBD2. The CDR3 runs to 14 residues. Trimming took 4 bases from V and 6 from J; bases not matched to a gene: 10. CDR1 is SGDLS and CDR2 is YYNGEE in the germline V gene. CDR3 region: CASSLSAGVLEQYF. The CDR3, as DNA: TGTGCCAGCAGCTTATCCGCGGGAGTTCTCGAGCAGTACTTC.

This chain joins TRBV19 and TRBJ2-3; possibly TRBD2 for D (6 bases). The CDR3 extends over 16 amino acids. V was cut by 7 bases and J by 1 base, with 18 bases left in between. Germline values: CDR1 LNHDA, CDR2 SQIVND (reference sequence). CDR3 loop: CASKRAVASGTDTQYF. The CDR3 DNA follows: TGTGCCAGTAAGAGGGCGGTGGCTAGCGGCACAGATACGCAGTATTTT.

The chain couples TRBV19 to TRBJ1-1; TRBD1 aligns across 9 bases. Looked up from germline, CDR1 is LNHDA and CDR2 is SQIVND (reference sequence). J was trimmed by 7 bases and V by 6 bases; bases with no gene match: 6. This CDR3 region has 13 residues. The CDR3 sequence: CASSPQGASEAFF. The CDR3 DNA reads as TGTGCCAGTAGCCCACAGGGGGCAAGTGAAGCTTTCTTT.